Listed here are 8 T cell receptor beta chains from one sample, sequenced in a study of T cell repertoires in cytomegalovirus infection. MiXCR, applied by TCRdb to the reads, yields one record per CDR3 protein. This table holds roughly 230,000 distinct CDR3 sequences, approximately 7% found once. The source material was PBMCs. These receptors all come from a human donor in good health (CMV status not recorded). Some clones in this sample may be carry-over from other donors' samples.

As for this clonotype: Its ends do not fully match the called genes, so a read error is possible. J is TRBJ2-5 and V is TRBV4-1; 7 bases are shared with TRBD2. CDR3 length equals 16 residues. The germline V gene has CDR1 MGHRA and CDR2 YSYEKL. CDR3 DNA: TGCGCCAGCAGACAAGGGGCGGGAGTGGGGCAAGAGACCCAGTACTTC. This encodes CASRQGAGVGQETQYF.

This clonotype was seen more than once but under ten times. V is TRBV7-2 and J is TRBJ1-2, with D tentatively TRBD1 (5 bases). The CDR3 runs 13 residues. V dropped 5 bases and J dropped 5 bases, with 12 bases sitting between them. CDR1 is SGHTA and CDR2 is FQGNSA in the germline V gene. The CDR3 DNA is TGTGCCAGCAGCGTTGGGACGAGTTATGGCTACACCTTC. Residues: CASSVGTSYGYTF. Filled out from reference TRBV7-2 and TRBJ1-2, the complete variable domain reads GAGVSQSPSNKVTEKGKDVELRCDPISGHTALYWYRQSLGQGLEFLIYFQGNSAPDKSGLPSDRFSAERTGGSVSTLTIQRTQQEDSAVYLCASSVGTSYGYTFGSGTRLTVV.

In its sample, this clonotype was seen many times. This chain joins TRBV7-2 and TRBJ2-1; no clear D. CDR1 and CDR2 (germline): SGHTA, FQGNSA. The CDR3 is made up of 14 amino acids. The germline V and J ends were trimmed by 3 bases and 7 bases, with 13 bases remaining between them. The CDR3 is CASSFRYGLNEQFF. As DNA, the CDR3 is TGTGCCAGCAGCTTTCGGTACGGCCTGAATGAGCAGTTCTTC.

In this sample, this clonotype turned up once. Given a much more abundant clone one base away, this may be a read error. V and J are TRBV20-1 and TRBJ1-2; TRBD1 is a possible D gene (6 bases). Germline assignment: CDR1 DFQATT and CDR2 SNEGSKA (reference sequence). The V end was cut by 1 base, the J end by 6 bases, with 15 bases between. The CDR3 contains 14 residues. This CDR3 is CSARGMRGTDGYTF. In DNA, the CDR3 is TGCAGTGCTAGAGGAATGAGGGGGACCGATGGCTACACCTTC.

This clonotype was counted between two and nine times. This chain connects TRBV9 to TRBJ2-7; 10 bases match TRBD1. CDR1 and CDR2 from the germline V gene are SGDLS and YYNGEE. The J segment lost 2 bases and the V segment lost 2 bases, leaving 1 base of the junction unmatched. This CDR3 contains 14 residues. CDR3 nucleotides: TGTGCCAGCAGCGTCGACAGGGGGCCCTACGAGCAGTACTTC. This codes for CASSVDRGPYEQYF.

This clonotype was detected many times. The chain is built from TRBV19 and TRBJ2-3; 13 positions agree with TRBD2. The CDR3 runs to 16 residues. The germline gives CDR1 LNHDA, CDR2 SQIVND (reference sequence). V dropped 7 bases and J dropped 4; count of bases not matched to a gene: 8. The CDR3 DNA reads TGTGCCAGTAAGAGGACTAGCGGGGGAACTTCAGATACGCAGTATTTT. Translating gives CASKRTSGGTSDTQYF.

The V and J genes are TRBV29-1 and TRBJ2-3, with a tentative D call TRBD2 (5 bases). Deletions cut 5 bases from V and 1 base from J, with 10 bases between. From germline, CDR1 is SQVTM and CDR2 ANQGSEA. The CDR3 extends over 13 amino acids. CDR3 nucleotides: TGCAGCGTTCGCCCAGCGGGCACAGATACGCAGTATTTT. Encoded protein: CSVRPAGTDTQYF.

This clonotype was seen many times. CDR3 residues: CASSDGTGVANTEAFF. CDR3 DNA sequence: TGCGCCAGCAGCGACGGGACAGGGGTGGCGAACACTGAAGCTTTCTTT. The chain employs TRBV5-1 and TRBJ1-1; 10 nucleotides match TRBD1. Per the germline V gene, CDR1 is SGHRS and CDR2 is YFSETQ. The trim removed 4 bases at V and 1 base at J, leaving 7 bases unmatched. This CDR3 comprises 16 residues.